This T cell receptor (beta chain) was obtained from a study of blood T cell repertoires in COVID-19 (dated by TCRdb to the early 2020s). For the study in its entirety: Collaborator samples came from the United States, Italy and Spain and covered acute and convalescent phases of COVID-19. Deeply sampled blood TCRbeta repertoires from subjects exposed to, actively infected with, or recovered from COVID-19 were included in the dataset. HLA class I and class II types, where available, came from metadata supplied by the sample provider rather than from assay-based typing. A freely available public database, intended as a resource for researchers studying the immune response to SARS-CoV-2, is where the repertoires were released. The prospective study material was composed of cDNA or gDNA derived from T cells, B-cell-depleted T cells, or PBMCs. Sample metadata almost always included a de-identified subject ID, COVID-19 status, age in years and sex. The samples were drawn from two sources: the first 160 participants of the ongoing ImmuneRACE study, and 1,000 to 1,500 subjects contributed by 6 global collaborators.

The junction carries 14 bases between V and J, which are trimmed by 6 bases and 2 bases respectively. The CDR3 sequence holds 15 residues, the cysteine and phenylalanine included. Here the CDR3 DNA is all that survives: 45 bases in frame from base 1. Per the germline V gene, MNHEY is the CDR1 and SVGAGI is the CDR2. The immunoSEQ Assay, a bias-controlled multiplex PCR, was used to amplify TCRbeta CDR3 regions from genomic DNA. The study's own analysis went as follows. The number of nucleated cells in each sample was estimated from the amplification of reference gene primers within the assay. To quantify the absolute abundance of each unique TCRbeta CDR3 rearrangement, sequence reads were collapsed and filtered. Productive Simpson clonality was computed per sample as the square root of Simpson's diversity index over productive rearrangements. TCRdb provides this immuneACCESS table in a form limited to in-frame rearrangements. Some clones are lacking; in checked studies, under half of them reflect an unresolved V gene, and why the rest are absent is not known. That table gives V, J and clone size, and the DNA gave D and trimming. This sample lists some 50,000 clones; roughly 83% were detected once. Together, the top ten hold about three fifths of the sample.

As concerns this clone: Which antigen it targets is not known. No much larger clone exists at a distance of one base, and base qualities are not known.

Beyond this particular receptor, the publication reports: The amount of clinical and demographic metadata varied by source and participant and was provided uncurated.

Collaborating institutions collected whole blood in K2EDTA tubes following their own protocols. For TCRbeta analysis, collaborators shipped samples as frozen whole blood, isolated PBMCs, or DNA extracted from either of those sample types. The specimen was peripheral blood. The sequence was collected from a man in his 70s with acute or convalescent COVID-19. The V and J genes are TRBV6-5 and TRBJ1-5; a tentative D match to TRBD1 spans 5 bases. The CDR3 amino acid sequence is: CASRNRGSGNQPQHF. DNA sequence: TGTGCCAGCAGAAATAGGGGTTCTGGCAATCAGCCCCAGCATTTT.